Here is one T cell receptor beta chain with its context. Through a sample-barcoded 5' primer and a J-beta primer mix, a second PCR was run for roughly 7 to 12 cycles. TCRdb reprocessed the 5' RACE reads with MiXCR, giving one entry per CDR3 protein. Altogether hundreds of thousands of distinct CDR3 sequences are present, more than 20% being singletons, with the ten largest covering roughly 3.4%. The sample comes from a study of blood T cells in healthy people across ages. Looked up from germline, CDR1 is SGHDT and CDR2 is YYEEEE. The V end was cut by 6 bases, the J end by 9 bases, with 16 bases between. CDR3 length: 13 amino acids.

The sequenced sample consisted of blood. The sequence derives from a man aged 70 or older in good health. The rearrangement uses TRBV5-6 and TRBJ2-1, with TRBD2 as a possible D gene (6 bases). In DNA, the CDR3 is TGTGCCAGCACCTATTCTAGGGGAGGTGAGCAGTTCTTC. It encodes CASTYSRGGEQFF.